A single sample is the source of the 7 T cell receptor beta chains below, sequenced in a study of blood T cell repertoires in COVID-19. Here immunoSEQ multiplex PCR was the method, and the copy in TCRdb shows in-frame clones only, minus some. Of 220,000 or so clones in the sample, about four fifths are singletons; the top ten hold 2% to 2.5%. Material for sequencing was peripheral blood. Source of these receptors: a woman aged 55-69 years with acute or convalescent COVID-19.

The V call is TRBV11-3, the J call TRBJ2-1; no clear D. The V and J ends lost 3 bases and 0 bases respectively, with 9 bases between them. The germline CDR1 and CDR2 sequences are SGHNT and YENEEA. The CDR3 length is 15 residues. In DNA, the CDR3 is TGTGCCAGCAGCTTGGGCGAGAGCTCCTACAATGAGCAGTTCTTC. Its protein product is CASSLGESSYNEQFF.

The CDR3 loop reads CASSLGQGDSPLHF. DNA for the CDR3: TGCGCCAGCAGCTTGGGACAGGGAGATTCACCCCTCCACTTT. The chain uses TRBV5-1 and TRBJ1-6, with 7 bases identical to TRBD1. The CDR3 consists of 14 residues. The germline gives CDR1 SGHRS, CDR2 YFSETQ. The V and J ends lost 0 bases and 8 bases, in that order; junction bases with no gene match: 2.

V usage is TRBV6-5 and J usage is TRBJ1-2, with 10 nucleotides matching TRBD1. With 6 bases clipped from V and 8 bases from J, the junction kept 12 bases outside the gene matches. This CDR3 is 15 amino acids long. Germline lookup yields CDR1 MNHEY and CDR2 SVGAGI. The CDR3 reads CASRPPGQGLRGYTF. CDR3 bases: TGTGCCAGCAGACCCCCGGGACAGGGGTTGAGAGGCTACACCTTC.

The DNA of the CDR3 is TGCAGCGTTGCTAGGGGGAACTATGGCTACACCTTC. Translation gives CSVARGNYGYTF. V usage is TRBV29-1 and J usage is TRBJ1-2; D is perhaps TRBD1 (6 bases). This CDR3 comprises 12 residues. Per germline, CDR1 SQVTM and CDR2 ANQGSEA. V lost 4 bases, J lost 2 bases, and 8 bases lay in between.

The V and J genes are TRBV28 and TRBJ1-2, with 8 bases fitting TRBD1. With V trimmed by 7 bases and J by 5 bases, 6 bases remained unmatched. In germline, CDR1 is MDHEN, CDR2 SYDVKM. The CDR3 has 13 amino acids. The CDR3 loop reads CASTSGQGYGYTF. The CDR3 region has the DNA TGTGCCAGCACCTCCGGACAGGGATATGGCTACACCTTC.

CDR3 region: CASSVDGVGDETQYF. The CDR3 DNA reads as TGTGCCAGCAGCGTAGATGGAGTCGGTGACGAGACCCAGTACTTC. This chain links TRBV9 with TRBJ2-5; D is unclear. The CDR3 loop spans 15 amino acids. V lost 0 bases and J 5 bases, leaving 14 bases between the germline ends. Germline lookup yields CDR1 SGDLS and CDR2 YYNGEE.

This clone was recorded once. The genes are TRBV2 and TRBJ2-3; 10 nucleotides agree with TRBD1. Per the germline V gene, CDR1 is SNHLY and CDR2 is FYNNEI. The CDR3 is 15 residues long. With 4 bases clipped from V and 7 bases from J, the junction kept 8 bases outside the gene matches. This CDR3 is CASSAGGQGLYTQYF. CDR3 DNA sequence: TGTGCCAGCAGTGCAGGGGGACAGGGGTTGTATACGCAGTATTTT. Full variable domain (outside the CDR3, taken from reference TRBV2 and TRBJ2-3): EPEVTQTPSHQVTQMGQEVILRCVPISNHLYFYWYRQILGQKVEFLVSFYNNEISEKSEIFDDQFSVERPDGSNFTLKIRSTKLEDSAMYFCASSAGGQGLYTQYFGPGTRLTVL.